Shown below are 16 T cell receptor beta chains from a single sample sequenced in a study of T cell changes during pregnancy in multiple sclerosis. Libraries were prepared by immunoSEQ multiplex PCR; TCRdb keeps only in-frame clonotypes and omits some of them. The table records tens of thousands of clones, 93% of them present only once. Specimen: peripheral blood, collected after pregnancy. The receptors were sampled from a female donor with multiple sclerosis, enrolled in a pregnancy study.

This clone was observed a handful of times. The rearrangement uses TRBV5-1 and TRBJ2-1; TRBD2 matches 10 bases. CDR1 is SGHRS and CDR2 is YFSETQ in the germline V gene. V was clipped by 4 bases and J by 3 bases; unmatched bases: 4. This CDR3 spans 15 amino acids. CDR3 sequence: CASSPASGSYNEQFF. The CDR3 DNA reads TGCGCCAGCAGCCCTGCTAGCGGGAGCTACAATGAGCAGTTCTTC.

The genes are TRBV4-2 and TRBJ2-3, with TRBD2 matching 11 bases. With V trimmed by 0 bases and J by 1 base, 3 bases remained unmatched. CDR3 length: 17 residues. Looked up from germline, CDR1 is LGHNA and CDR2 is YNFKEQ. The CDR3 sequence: CASSQDGTSGRTDTQYF. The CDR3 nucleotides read TGTGCCAGCAGCCAAGACGGGACTAGCGGTCGCACAGATACGCAGTATTTT.

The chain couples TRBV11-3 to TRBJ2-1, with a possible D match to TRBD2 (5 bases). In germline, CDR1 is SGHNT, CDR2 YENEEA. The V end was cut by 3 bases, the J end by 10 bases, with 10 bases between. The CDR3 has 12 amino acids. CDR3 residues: CASSFFGEEQFF. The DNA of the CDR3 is TGTGCCAGCAGCTTTTTTGGGGAGGAGCAGTTCTTC.

The CDR3 coding sequence is TGCGCCAGCAGTCTAGCGGGAGAAGGAGAGCAGTACTTC. It translates to CASSLAGEGEQYF. The chain couples TRBV5-1 to TRBJ2-7; 10 nucleotides agree with TRBD2. CDR3 length equals 13 residues. The V gene's germline CDR1 is SGHRS and CDR2 YFSETQ. V lost 5 bases, J lost 7 bases, and 6 bases stayed unmatched.

The CDR3: CASSLEGNSYEQYF. In DNA form, the CDR3 reads TGCGCCAGCAGCTTGGAGGGGAACTCCTACGAGCAGTACTTC. The chain recombines TRBV5-1 with TRBJ2-7, with D possibly TRBD1 on 5 matching bases. CDR1 is SGHRS, CDR2 YFSETQ, per germline. CDR3 length: 14 residues. Trimming shortened V by 0 bases and J by 0 bases, and 7 bases separated the two germline ends.

The CDR3 DNA sequence: TGTGCCAGCAGCCGGGACAGGGACAACGAGCAGTACTTC. Its protein is CASSRDRDNEQYF. The rearrangement joins TRBV7-2 to TRBJ2-7, with 9 bases matching TRBD1. The CDR3 has 13 residues. Unmatched junction bases numbered 4, after V lost 5 bases and J lost 5 bases. The germline V gene has CDR1 SGHTA and CDR2 FQGNSA.

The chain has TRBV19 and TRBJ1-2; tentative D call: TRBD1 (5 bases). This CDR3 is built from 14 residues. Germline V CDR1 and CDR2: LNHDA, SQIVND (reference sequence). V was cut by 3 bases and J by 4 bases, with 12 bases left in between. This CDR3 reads CASSIQGEVYGYTF. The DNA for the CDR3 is TGTGCCAGTAGTATTCAGGGTGAAGTCTATGGCTACACCTTC.

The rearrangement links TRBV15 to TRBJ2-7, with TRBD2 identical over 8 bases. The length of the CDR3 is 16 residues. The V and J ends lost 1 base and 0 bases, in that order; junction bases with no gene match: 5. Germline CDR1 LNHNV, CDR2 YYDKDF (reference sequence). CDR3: CATSRGSSGFSYEQYF. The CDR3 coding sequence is TGTGCCACCAGCAGAGGTTCTAGCGGGTTCTCCTACGAGCAGTACTTC. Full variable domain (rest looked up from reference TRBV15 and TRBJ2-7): DAMVIQNPRYQVTQFGKPVTLSCSQTLNHNVMYWYQQKSSQAPKLLFHYYDKDFNNEADTPDNFQSRRPNTSFCFLDIRSPGLGDTAMYLCATSRGSSGFSYEQYFGPGTRLTVT.

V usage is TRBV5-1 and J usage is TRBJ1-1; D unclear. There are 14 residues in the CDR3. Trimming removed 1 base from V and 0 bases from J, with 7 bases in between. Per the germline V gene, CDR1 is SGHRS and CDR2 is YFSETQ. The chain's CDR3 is CASSLSGLNTEAFF. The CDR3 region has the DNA TGCGCCAGCAGCTTGTCGGGGTTGAACACTGAAGCTTTCTTT.

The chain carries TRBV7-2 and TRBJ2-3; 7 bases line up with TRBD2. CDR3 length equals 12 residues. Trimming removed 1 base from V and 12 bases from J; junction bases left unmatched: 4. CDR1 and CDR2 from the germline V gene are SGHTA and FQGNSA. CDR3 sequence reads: CASSLGDYNQYF. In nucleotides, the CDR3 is TGTGCCAGCAGCTTAGGGGACTATAACCAGTATTTT.

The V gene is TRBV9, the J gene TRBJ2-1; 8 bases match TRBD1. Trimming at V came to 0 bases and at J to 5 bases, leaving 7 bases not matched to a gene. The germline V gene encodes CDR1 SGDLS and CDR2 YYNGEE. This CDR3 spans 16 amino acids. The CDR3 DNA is TGTGCCAGCAGCGTAGAAGGGACAGGATCTCACAATGAGCAGTTCTTC. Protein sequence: CASSVEGTGSHNEQFF.

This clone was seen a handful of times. The CDR3 DNA sequence: TGTGCCAGCAGCCCCCAGACTGAAGCTTTCTTT. Translated: CASSPQTEAFF. This rearrangement joins TRBV7-9 to TRBJ1-1; D remains unclear. The V gene lost 5 bases and the J gene lost 5 bases, with 6 bases spanning the gap. The CDR3 sequence is 11 residues long. In germline, CDR1 is SEHNR, CDR2 FQNEAQ (reference sequence).

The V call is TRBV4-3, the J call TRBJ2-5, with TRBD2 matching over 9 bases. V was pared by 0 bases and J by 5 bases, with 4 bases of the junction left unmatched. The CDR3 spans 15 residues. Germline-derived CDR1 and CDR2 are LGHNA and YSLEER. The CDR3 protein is CASSQDPSGDETQYF. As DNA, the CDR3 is TGCGCCAGCAGCCAAGATCCTAGCGGGGATGAGACCCAGTACTTC.

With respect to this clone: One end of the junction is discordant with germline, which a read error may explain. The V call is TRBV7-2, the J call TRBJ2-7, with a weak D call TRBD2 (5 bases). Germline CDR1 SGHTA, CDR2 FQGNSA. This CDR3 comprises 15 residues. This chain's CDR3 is CASSLSGRRSSEQYF. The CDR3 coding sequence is TGTGCCAGCAGCTTAAGCGGTCGTAGGTCCTCCGAGCAGTACTTC.

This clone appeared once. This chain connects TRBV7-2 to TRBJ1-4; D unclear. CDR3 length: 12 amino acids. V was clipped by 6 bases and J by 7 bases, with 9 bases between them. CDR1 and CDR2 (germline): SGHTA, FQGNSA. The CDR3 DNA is TGTGCCAGCAGTCGTTCTAGTGAAAAACTGTTTTTT. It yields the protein CASSRSSEKLFF. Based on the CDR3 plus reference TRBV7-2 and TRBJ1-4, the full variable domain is GAGVSQSPSNKVTEKGKDVELRCDPISGHTALYWYRQSLGQGLEFLIYFQGNSAPDKSGLPSDRFSAERTGGSVSTLTIQRTQQEDSAVYLCASSRSSEKLFFGSGTQLSVL.

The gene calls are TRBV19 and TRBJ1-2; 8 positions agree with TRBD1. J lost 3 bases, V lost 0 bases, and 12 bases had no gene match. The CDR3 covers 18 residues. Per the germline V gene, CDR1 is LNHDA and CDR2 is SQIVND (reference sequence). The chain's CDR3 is CASSIDRQGPTVDYGYTF. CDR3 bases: TGTGCCAGTAGTATAGACCGACAGGGGCCGACTGTAGACTATGGCTACACCTTC.